The rows below give T cell receptor beta chains drawn from one sample of a study of cytomegalovirus exposure and HLA in healthy donors. Sequencing was performed with immunoSEQ multiplex PCR; in TCRdb, only in-frame clones are kept and a portion is missing. The sample yields around 150,000 clones, over 70% seen once. The specimen sequenced was PBMCs. These receptors all stem from a middle-aged woman in good health and CMV-seronegative. Each CDR3 is given with its conserved first and last residue. The order of the fields is J gene, clone size, V gene, D gene, CDR3 protein, CDR3 DNA. A D gene is named only where the DNA matches it firmly. Not every row has a clone size; where given, it reads once, few, many or a size class.

J gene: TRBJ1-5
clone size: NA
V gene: TRBV5-6
D gene: NA
CDR3 protein: CASSGFEGNQPQHF
CDR3 DNA: TGTGCCAGCAGCGGGTTTGAGGGAAATCAGCCCCAGCATTTT

J gene: TRBJ1-5
clone size: NA
V gene: TRBV7-9
D gene: NA
CDR3 protein: CASSSEGGQPQHF
CDR3 DNA: TGTGCCAGCAGTTCCGAAGGGGGACAGCCCCAGCATTTT

J gene: TRBJ2-7
clone size: NA
V gene: TRBV5-6
D gene: TRBD2
CDR3 protein: CASSLGGGRVYEQYF
CDR3 DNA: TGTGCCAGCAGCTTGGGAGGCGGGAGGGTCTACGAGCAGTACTTC

J gene: TRBJ2-1
clone size: NA
V gene: TRBV5-5
D gene: TRBD2
CDR3 protein: CASSFRTSGFYEQFF
CDR3 DNA: TGTGCCAGCAGCTTTAGGACTAGCGGGTTTTATGAGCAGTTCTTC

J gene: TRBJ2-2
clone size: NA
V gene: TRBV6-5
D gene: TRBD2
CDR3 protein: CASSYSGRAGELFF
CDR3 DNA: TGTGCCAGCAGTTACTCGGGGAGGGCCGGGGAGCTGTTTTTT

J gene: TRBJ1-2
clone size: NA
V gene: TRBV23-1
D gene: NA
CDR3 protein: CARRGFTGYGYTF
CDR3 DNA: TGCGCCAGGAGGGGGTTTACAGGCTATGGCTACACCTTC

J gene: TRBJ2-5
clone size: NA
V gene: TRBV28
D gene: NA
CDR3 protein: CASLGRGETQYF
CDR3 DNA: TGTGCCAGTCTGGGGCGTGGGGAGACCCAGTACTTC

J gene: TRBJ1-3
clone size: NA
V gene: TRBV5-6
D gene: NA
CDR3 protein: CASTLGRDDSNHF
CDR3 DNA: TGTGCCAGCACCTTAGGGAGGGACGATTCAAACCATTTT

J gene: TRBJ2-1
clone size: NA
V gene: TRBV4-1
D gene: TRBD2
CDR3 protein: CASSQEPGLAGGSGEQFF
CDR3 DNA: TGCGCCAGCAGCCAAGAACCGGGACTAGCGGGGGGGAGCGGGGAGCAGTTCTTC

J gene: TRBJ2-3
clone size: once
V gene: TRBV11-3
D gene: TRBD1
CDR3 protein: CASSLSGQNTDTQYF
CDR3 DNA: TGTGCCAGCAGCCTATCGGGACAGAACACAGATACGCAGTATTTT

J gene: TRBJ2-2
clone size: NA
V gene: TRBV11-2
D gene: NA
CDR3 protein: CASSLDFGYTGELFF
CDR3 DNA: TGTGCCAGCAGCTTAGATTTCGGTTACACCGGGGAGCTGTTTTTT

J gene: TRBJ1-4
clone size: NA
V gene: TRBV18
D gene: TRBD1
CDR3 protein: CASSPGQGEKLFF
CDR3 DNA: TGTGCCAGCTCACCGGGACAGGGTGAAAAACTGTTTTTT

J gene: TRBJ2-5
clone size: NA
V gene: TRBV10-3
D gene: NA
CDR3 protein: CAISELSGRGSPQYF
CDR3 DNA: TGTGCCATCAGTGAGCTAAGTGGCCGAGGATCCCCGCAGTACTTC

J gene: TRBJ1-6
clone size: NA
V gene: TRBV5-4
D gene: TRBD1
CDR3 protein: CASSGGQGMTSPLHF
CDR3 DNA: TGTGCCAGCAGCGGGGGACAGGGAATGACTTCACCCCTCCACTTT

J gene: TRBJ1-5
clone size: once
V gene: TRBV30
D gene: NA
CDR3 protein: CAWSGADYQPQHF
CDR3 DNA: TGTGCCTGGAGTGGGGCAGATTATCAGCCCCAGCATTTT

J gene: TRBJ2-3
clone size: NA
V gene: TRBV7-2
D gene: NA
CDR3 protein: CASSPDWVGQYF
CDR3 DNA: TGTGCCAGCAGCCCAGACTGGGTCGGGCAGTATTTT

J gene: TRBJ1-4
clone size: NA
V gene: TRBV7-9
D gene: TRBD1
CDR3 protein: CASSVAGTGSEKLFF
CDR3 DNA: TGTGCCAGCAGCGTAGCCGGGACAGGGAGTGAAAAACTGTTTTTT

J gene: TRBJ1-1
clone size: once
V gene: TRBV15
D gene: TRBD1
CDR3 protein: CATSTSRDRGLVAEAFF
CDR3 DNA: TGTGCCACCAGCACTTCCCGGGACAGGGGGCTTGTCGCTGAAGCTTTCTTT

J gene: TRBJ1-6
clone size: NA
V gene: TRBV9
D gene: TRBD1
CDR3 protein: CASSVEGQANSPLHF
CDR3 DNA: TGTGCCAGCAGCGTAGAGGGACAGGCCAATTCACCCCTCCACTTT

J gene: TRBJ2-5
clone size: NA
V gene: TRBV28
D gene: NA
CDR3 protein: CASTLGGETQYF
CDR3 DNA: TGTGCCAGCACCTTAGGGGGAGAGACCCAGTACTTC

J gene: TRBJ2-3
clone size: NA
V gene: TRBV11-2
D gene: TRBD2
CDR3 protein: CASSLNPAGKGDTQYF
CDR3 DNA: TGTGCCAGCAGCTTAAATCCAGCGGGGAAGGGGGATACGCAGTATTTT

J gene: TRBJ2-1
clone size: NA
V gene: TRBV19
D gene: TRBD2
CDR3 protein: CASSLASGSNEQFF
CDR3 DNA: TGTGCCAGTAGTTTGGCTAGCGGGAGTAATGAGCAGTTCTTC

J gene: TRBJ1-5
clone size: NA
V gene: TRBV6-6
D gene: NA
CDR3 protein: CASSYGPQSNQPQHF
CDR3 DNA: TGTGCCAGCAGTTACGGGCCCCAAAGCAATCAGCCCCAGCATTTT

J gene: TRBJ1-2
clone size: NA
V gene: TRBV5-1
D gene: NA
CDR3 protein: CASSFLANYGYTF
CDR3 DNA: TGCGCCAGCAGCTTTCTAGCTAACTATGGCTACACCTTC

J gene: TRBJ2-7
clone size: NA
V gene: TRBV27
D gene: TRBD2
CDR3 protein: CASPRRPGLDYEQYF
CDR3 DNA: TGTGCCAGCCCCAGACGGCCGGGACTAGACTACGAGCAGTACTTC

J gene: TRBJ1-1
clone size: NA
V gene: TRBV4-2
D gene: NA
CDR3 protein: CASSQVEATEAFF
CDR3 DNA: TGTGCCAGCAGCCAAGTCGAAGCCACTGAAGCTTTCTTT

J gene: TRBJ2-1
clone size: NA
V gene: TRBV2
D gene: TRBD2
CDR3 protein: CASSEQRGGLNEQFF
CDR3 DNA: TGTGCCAGCAGTGAACAGCGGGGGGGCCTCAATGAGCAGTTCTTC

J gene: TRBJ1-2
clone size: once
V gene: TRBV18
D gene: NA
CDR3 protein: CASSPLFTGDGYTF
CDR3 DNA: TGTGCCAGCTCACCCCTCTTTACGGGAGATGGCTACACCTTC

J gene: TRBJ2-7
clone size: NA
V gene: TRBV2
D gene: NA
CDR3 protein: CASSTDRSSYEQYF
CDR3 DNA: TGTGCCAGCAGTACCGACAGGAGCTCCTACGAGCAGTACTTC

J gene: TRBJ2-3
clone size: NA
V gene: TRBV7-9
D gene: TRBD2
CDR3 protein: CASREAGGSDTQYF
CDR3 DNA: TGTGCCAGCAGAGAAGCGGGGGGCAGCGATACGCAGTATTTT

J gene: TRBJ2-1
clone size: NA
V gene: TRBV7-9
D gene: TRBD2
CDR3 protein: CASSPLAGVPYNEQFF
CDR3 DNA: TGTGCCAGCAGCCCCCTAGCGGGAGTCCCCTACAATGAGCAGTTCTTC

J gene: TRBJ1-5
clone size: NA
V gene: TRBV6-4
D gene: NA
CDR3 protein: CASRGADWPQHF
CDR3 DNA: TGTGCCAGCAGGGGGGCGGATTGGCCCCAGCATTTT

J gene: TRBJ1-1
clone size: few
V gene: TRBV7-9
D gene: NA
CDR3 protein: CASSHPGGMNTEAFF
CDR3 DNA: TGTGCCAGCAGCCACCCGGGGGGTATGAACACTGAAGCTTTCTTT

J gene: TRBJ2-1
clone size: NA
V gene: TRBV19
D gene: NA
CDR3 protein: CASSGAGTYNEQFF
CDR3 DNA: TGTGCCAGTAGTGGGGCAGGTACTTACAATGAGCAGTTCTTC

J gene: TRBJ1-4
clone size: NA
V gene: TRBV7-8
D gene: NA
CDR3 protein: CASSSNGRKGEKLFF
CDR3 DNA: TGTGCCAGCAGCTCCAACGGGAGAAAAGGGGAAAAACTGTTTTTT

J gene: TRBJ2-1
clone size: few
V gene: TRBV11-3
D gene: TRBD2
CDR3 protein: CASSIGTSNEQFF
CDR3 DNA: TGTGCCAGCAGCATCGGGACTAGCAATGAGCAGTTCTTC

J gene: TRBJ1-4
clone size: NA
V gene: TRBV11-3
D gene: NA
CDR3 protein: CASSPDSLEKLFF
CDR3 DNA: TGTGCCAGCAGCCCCGACTCTCTTGAAAAACTGTTTTTT

J gene: TRBJ2-2
clone size: NA
V gene: TRBV9
D gene: NA
CDR3 protein: CASSENGQTRTGELFF
CDR3 DNA: TGTGCCAGCAGCGAGAATGGACAGACCCGCACCGGGGAGCTGTTTTTT

J gene: TRBJ2-7
clone size: NA
V gene: TRBV14
D gene: NA
CDR3 protein: CASSQRWAGYEQYF
CDR3 DNA: TGTGCCAGCAGCCAAAGGTGGGCTGGTTACGAGCAGTACTTC

J gene: TRBJ2-1
clone size: NA
V gene: TRBV28
D gene: TRBD2
CDR3 protein: CASSLSGRVYNEQFF
CDR3 DNA: TGTGCCAGCAGTTTAAGCGGGAGGGTCTACAATGAGCAGTTCTTC

J gene: TRBJ2-5
clone size: few
V gene: TRBV7-2
D gene: TRBD2
CDR3 protein: CASSPGTSGIGWETQYF
CDR3 DNA: TGTGCCAGCAGCCCCGGGACTAGCGGGATAGGATGGGAGACCCAGTACTTC

J gene: TRBJ2-2
clone size: NA
V gene: TRBV11-3
D gene: TRBD2
CDR3 protein: CASSPGTSDTGELFF
CDR3 DNA: TGTGCCAGCAGCCCCGGGACTAGCGACACCGGGGAGCTGTTTTTT